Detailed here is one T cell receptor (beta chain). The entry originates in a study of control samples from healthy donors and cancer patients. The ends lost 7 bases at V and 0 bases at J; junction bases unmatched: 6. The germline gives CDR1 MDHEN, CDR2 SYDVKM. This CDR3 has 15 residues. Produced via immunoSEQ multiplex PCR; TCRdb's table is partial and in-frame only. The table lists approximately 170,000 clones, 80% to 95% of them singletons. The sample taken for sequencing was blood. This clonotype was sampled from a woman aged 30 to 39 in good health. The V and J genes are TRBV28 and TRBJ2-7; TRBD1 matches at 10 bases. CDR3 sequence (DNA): TGTGCCAGCACCAGACAGGGGGCCATCTCCTACGAGCAGTACTTC. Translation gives CASTRQGAISYEQYF.